These 26 T cell receptor beta chains came from one sample sequenced in a study of blood T cell repertoires in COVID-19. Method: immunoSEQ multiplex PCR; TCRdb's copy keeps in-frame clones and lacks some. The sample shows 110,000 to 150,000 clones, over 70% of them seen only once. The source material was peripheral blood. The receptors originated from a man between 70 and 80 years old who had recovered from COVID-19.

The chain has TRBV2 and TRBJ1-2; 9 bases line up with TRBD1. The CDR3 is 14 amino acids. J was trimmed by 4 bases and V by 6 bases; bases with no gene match: 6. In germline, CDR1 is SNHLY, CDR2 FYNNEI. CDR3 residues: CASRDMTGGYGYTF. DNA of the CDR3: TGTGCCAGCAGGGACATGACAGGGGGCTATGGCTACACCTTC.

The chain links TRBV9 to TRBJ2-1, with no clear D. CDR1 SGDLS and CDR2 YYNGEE come from the germline V gene. The CDR3 is 16 amino acids. Trimming left V 3 bases short and J 3 bases short, with 16 bases between. The CDR3 spells CASSEERSGLYNEQFF. In nucleotides, the CDR3 is TGTGCCAGCAGCGAGGAGCGAAGTGGTCTCTACAATGAGCAGTTCTTC.

The J gene is TRBJ2-1, the V gene TRBV7-8; 9 bases fit TRBD1. Germline CDR1 and CDR2: SGHVS and FQNEAQ. The CDR3 runs 14 residues. Trimming removed 3 bases from V and 6 bases from J; junction bases left unmatched: 3. The CDR3 coding sequence is TGTGCCAGCAGCTTTTCGACAGGGGGCAATGAGCAGTTCTTC. Translating gives CASSFSTGGNEQFF.

V and J are TRBV29-1 and TRBJ1-1, with D maybe TRBD1 (5 bases). The CDR3 loop spans 14 amino acids. CDR1 and CDR2 (germline): SQVTM, ANQGSEA. V lost 3 bases and J 0 bases, leaving 11 bases between the germline ends. CDR3 sequence reads: CSVDREGMNTEAFF. The CDR3 DNA sequence: TGCAGCGTTGACAGGGAGGGAATGAACACTGAAGCTTTCTTT.

In its sample, this clone was seen once. The chain combines TRBV6-4 with TRBJ1-2, with TRBD1 matching 8 bases. This CDR3 comprises 14 residues. V was pared by 3 bases and J by 14 bases, with 14 bases of the junction left unmatched. Per the germline V gene, CDR1 is MRHNA and CDR2 is SNTAGT. The CDR3 sequence is CASSELAGGPLSTF. The CDR3 DNA sequence: TGTGCCAGCAGTGAACTGGCAGGGGGCCCATTGTCTACCTTC.

The rearrangement uses TRBV4-1 and TRBJ2-2; 8 bases match TRBD2. This CDR3 region has 17 residues. After removal of 1 base from V and 3 bases from J, the junction contained 7 bases not matched to a gene. The germline V gene encodes CDR1 MGHRA and CDR2 YSYEKL. The CDR3 DNA sequence: TGCGCCAGCAGCCAAGCCCCCCGAGCGGGAGACACCGGGGAGCTGTTTTTT. Protein sequence: CASSQAPRAGDTGELFF.

This chain joins TRBV6-6 and TRBJ2-5; D may be TRBD2 (5 bases). The V end lost 0 bases, the J end lost 5 bases, and 10 bases lay between the germline ends. The CDR3 extends over 14 amino acids. The germline V gene has CDR1 MNHNY and CDR2 SVGAGI (reference sequence). Here the CDR3 reads CASSYSNSVETQYF. DNA for the CDR3: TGTGCCAGCAGTTACTCGAATAGCGTGGAGACCCAGTACTTC.

The chain recombines TRBV2 with TRBJ1-1; possible D gene TRBD1, 6 bases. The CDR3 has 11 residues. Germline-derived CDR1 and CDR2 are SNHLY and FYNNEI. V was shortened by 6 bases and J by 4 bases, with 6 bases between the two germline ends. The CDR3 sequence: CASRDSTEAFF. The CDR3 DNA reads as TGTGCCAGCAGGGACAGCACTGAAGCTTTCTTT.

The V gene is TRBV2, the J gene TRBJ2-7; 8 nucleotides match TRBD2. The germline CDR1 and CDR2 sequences are SNHLY and FYNNEI. V lost 5 bases to trimming and J lost 3 bases; unmatched junction nucleotides: 3. This CDR3 has 13 residues. The CDR3 DNA is TGTGCCAGCAGTAGCGGGGGCTACTACGAGCAGTACTTC. Its translation is CASSSGGYYEQYF.

V and J are TRBV18 and TRBJ2-6; 8 bases map to TRBD1. Per germline, CDR1 KGHSH and CDR2 LQKENI. V lost 1 base and J lost 2; bases outside the gene matches: 4. The CDR3 is 17 residues long. The CDR3 coding sequence is TGTGCCAGCTCACCACGGACAGGGAGTACTGGGGCCAACGTCCTGACTTTC. Encoded protein: CASSPRTGSTGANVLTF. The whole variable domain, remainder taken from reference TRBV18 and TRBJ2-6, is NAGVMQNPRHLVRRRGQEARLRCSPMKGHSHVYWYRQLPEEGLKFMVYLQKENIIDESGMPKERFSAEFPKEGPSILRIQQVVRGDSAAYFCASSPRTGSTGANVLTFGAGSRLTVL.

V and J are TRBV30 and TRBJ2-2, with a tentative D call TRBD2 (7 bases). Trimming stripped 4 bases from V and 3 bases from J, with 15 bases between. The germline V gene has CDR1 GTSNPN and CDR2 SVGIG (reference sequence). The CDR3 spans 15 residues. The CDR3 DNA reads TGTGCCTGGAATCGAGGGGGAGGGGACACCGGGGAGCTGTTTTTT. As protein: CAWNRGGGDTGELFF.

This chain connects TRBV5-1 to TRBJ2-3; TRBD2 matches 12 bases. The J segment lost 2 bases and the V segment lost 4 bases, leaving 5 bases of the junction unmatched. The length of the CDR3 is 16 residues. CDR1 is SGHRS, CDR2 YFSETQ, per germline. CDR3 nucleotide sequence: TGCGCCAGCAGCCTCGGACTAGCGGGATCCACAGATACGCAGTATTTT. Protein: CASSLGLAGSTDTQYF.

The chain recombines TRBV12-3 or TRBV12-4 with TRBJ2-7, with D possibly being TRBD2 (5 bases). V was shortened by 7 bases and J by 3 bases, with 7 bases between the two germline ends. The CDR3 totals 11 residues. The CDR3 sequence: CASNRGYEQYF. In DNA, the CDR3 is TGTGCCAGCAACCGGGGCTACGAGCAGTACTTC.

The chain is built from TRBV18 and TRBJ2-3, with TRBD2 matching 9 bases. The junction had 5 bases not matched to a gene; V was cut back by 6 bases and J by 1 base. CDR3 length: 15 residues. Germline CDR1 and CDR2: KGHSH and LQKENI. This CDR3 is CASSFSSGGTDTQYF. The CDR3, as DNA: TGTGCCAGCTCTTTCTCTAGCGGGGGCACAGATACGCAGTATTTT.

In its sample, this clone was seen a few times. The chain carries TRBV3-1 (or the pseudogene TRBV3-2) and TRBJ1-2; 8 bases map to TRBD1. Germline V gene lookup returns CDR1 LGHDT and CDR2 YNNKEL (reference sequence). The CDR3 loop spans 14 amino acids. V shed 4 bases, J shed 5 bases, and the junction held 6 bases outside the gene matches. The CDR3 sequence is CASSPTGVGYGYTF. DNA of the CDR3: TGTGCCAGCAGCCCGACAGGGGTGGGGTATGGCTACACCTTC.

V is TRBV15 and J is TRBJ1-5; 7 nucleotides match TRBD1. With V trimmed by 3 bases and J by 7 bases, 9 bases remained unmatched. CDR1 is LNHNV and CDR2 is YYDKDF in the germline V gene (reference sequence). The CDR3 totals 15 residues. The CDR3 DNA reads as TGTGCCACCAGCAGTCCCGAGCCAGGGGGACAGCCCCAGCATTTT. It yields the protein CATSSPEPGGQPQHF.

This sequence joins TRBV6-5 and TRBJ2-7; possible D gene TRBD1, 6 bases. Trimming cost V 0 bases and J 4 bases, with 13 bases left between them. Germline CDR1 is MNHEY and CDR2 is SVGAGI. The CDR3 has 15 residues. This chain's CDR3 is CASSYSMGQIYEQYF. The DNA of the CDR3 is TGTGCCAGCAGTTACTCGATGGGACAAATATACGAGCAGTACTTC.

V usage is TRBV5-1 and J usage is TRBJ1-1, with a weak D call TRBD1 (5 bases). V gave up 1 base and J gave up 1 base, with 14 bases separating them. In germline, CDR1 is SGHRS, CDR2 YFSETQ. The CDR3 extends over 16 amino acids. CDR3 sequence (DNA): TGCGCCAGCAGCTTGAGGTCAGGGCAGGAGAACACTGAAGCTTTCTTT. Amino acid sequence: CASSLRSGQENTEAFF.

The V and J genes are TRBV7-8 and TRBJ2-7; TRBD2 matches 10 bases. Germline CDR1 and CDR2: SGHVS and FQNEAQ. V gave up 8 bases and J gave up 3 bases; unmatched junction bases: 7. This CDR3 is built from 14 residues. CDR3 nucleotide sequence: TGTGCCAGCGCGGGGACTAGCGATGTCTACGAGCAGTACTTC. It specifies CASAGTSDVYEQYF.

The J gene is TRBJ2-1, the V gene TRBV5-4; a weak D match, TRBD2 (6 bases). Trimming stripped 3 bases from V and 9 bases from J, with 7 bases between. The CDR3 runs to 11 residues. Germline values: CDR1 SGHNT, CDR2 YYREEE (reference sequence). CDR3 protein: CASSWRGEQFF. CDR3 coding DNA: TGTGCCAGCAGCTGGAGGGGTGAGCAGTTCTTC.

The chain combines TRBV10-3 with TRBJ2-1; the match to TRBD2 covers 7 bases. The CDR3 has 16 amino acids. Germline assignment: CDR1 ENHRY and CDR2 SYGVKD. Trimming cost V 0 bases and J 6 bases; bases outside gene matches: 8. This CDR3 reads CAISESAGVRGNEQFF. DNA for the CDR3: TGTGCCATCAGTGAGTCGGCGGGAGTAAGGGGCAATGAGCAGTTCTTC.

This clone was recorded once. The chain employs TRBV12-5 and TRBJ1-1, with a weak D call TRBD1 (6 bases). The V gene lost 6 bases and the J gene lost 7 bases, with 21 bases spanning the gap. CDR1 is LGHNT, CDR2 FRNRAP, per germline. This CDR3 region has 15 residues. The CDR3 region is CASGSFLGGQGEAFF. The CDR3 DNA sequence: TGTGCTAGTGGCTCCTTCCTCGGGGGGCAGGGTGAAGCTTTCTTT.

The rearrangement uses TRBV27 and TRBJ2-7, with D possibly TRBD2 on 6 matching bases. The CDR3 loop spans 15 amino acids. Germline CDR1 reads MNHEY; CDR2 reads SMNVEV (reference sequence). V gave up 1 base and J gave up 0 bases, with 10 bases separating them. The CDR3 sequence is CASSLLAADSYEQYF. CDR3 nucleotide sequence: TGTGCCAGCAGTTTATTAGCGGCAGACTCCTACGAGCAGTACTTC.

The chain joins TRBV6-5 to TRBJ2-5; 7 bases are shared with TRBD1. Germline V gene sequence: CDR1 MNHEY, CDR2 SVGAGI. The CDR3 has 14 amino acids. Trimming removed 5 bases from V and 5 bases from J; junction bases left unmatched: 8. The CDR3 protein is CASSRTQGRETQYF. The CDR3 DNA reads TGTGCCAGCAGTCGCACACAGGGGCGGGAGACCCAGTACTTC.

V gene TRBV3-1 (or the pseudogene TRBV3-2) combines with J gene TRBJ2-3, with D possibly TRBD2 on 5 matching bases. The germline V gene has CDR1 LGHDT and CDR2 YNNKEL (reference sequence). The V and J ends lost 0 bases and 2 bases respectively, with 15 bases between them. The CDR3 consists of 17 residues. DNA of the CDR3: TGTGCCAGCAGCCAAGATCTTTGGGAGACCTTCACAGATACGCAGTATTTT. Amino acids: CASSQDLWETFTDTQYF.

V and J are TRBV30 and TRBJ1-5, with D uncertain. Trimming removed 2 bases from V and 1 base from J, with 6 bases in between. Germline CDR1 reads GTSNPN; CDR2 reads SVGIG (reference sequence). This CDR3 contains 13 residues. The CDR3 DNA follows: TGTGCCTGGAGTCTAAACAGCAATCAGCCCCAGCATTTT. Its protein product is CAWSLNSNQPQHF.